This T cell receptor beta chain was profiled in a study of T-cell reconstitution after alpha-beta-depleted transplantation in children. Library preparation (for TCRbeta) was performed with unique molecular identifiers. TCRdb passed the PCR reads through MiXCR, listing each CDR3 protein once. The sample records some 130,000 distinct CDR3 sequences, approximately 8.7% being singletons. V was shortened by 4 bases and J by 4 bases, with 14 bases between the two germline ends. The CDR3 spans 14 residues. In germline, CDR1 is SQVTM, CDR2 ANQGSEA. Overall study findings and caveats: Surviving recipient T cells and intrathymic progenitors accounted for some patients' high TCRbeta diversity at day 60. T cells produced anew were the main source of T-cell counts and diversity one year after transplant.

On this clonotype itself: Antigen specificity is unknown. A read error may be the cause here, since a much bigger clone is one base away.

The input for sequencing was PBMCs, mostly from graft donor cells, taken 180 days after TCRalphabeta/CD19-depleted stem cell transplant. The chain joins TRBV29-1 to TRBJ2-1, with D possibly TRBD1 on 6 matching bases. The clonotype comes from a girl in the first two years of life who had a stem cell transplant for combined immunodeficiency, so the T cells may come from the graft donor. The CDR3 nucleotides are TGCAGCGTTGGTCTGCAGGGGAAGTACAATGAGCAGTTCTTC. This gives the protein CSVGLQGKYNEQFF.